One and the same sample provided the 5 T cell receptor beta chains below, sequenced in a study of Graves' ophthalmopathy and Graves' hyperthyroidism. Amplified TCR beta CDR3 regions were obtained using RNA transcripts as template. The first-round RT-PCR employed HTBI primers together with the Qiagen OneStep RT-PCR kit. A multiplex PCR was then performed as the second round. One entry per CDR3 protein, called by TCRdb with MiXCR from the multiplex PCR reads. Among 150,000 to 200,000 distinct CDR3 sequences listed, roughly two fifths were seen once. Source material: peripheral blood. The receptors were gathered from a man in his thirties or forties with Graves' ophthalmopathy.

This clonotype was detected ten times or more. The chain uses TRBV28 and TRBJ2-5, with 12 nucleotides matching TRBD1. V lost 5 bases and J lost 4; bases outside the gene matches: 5. Per the germline V gene, CDR1 is MDHEN and CDR2 is SYDVKM. CDR3 size: 15 residues. The CDR3 is CASSPGTGGAETQYF. The CDR3 bases are TGTGCCAGCAGTCCCGGGACAGGGGGCGCAGAGACCCAGTACTTC.

The CDR3 loop is CASSLATGEEVETQYF. The CDR3 DNA sequence: TGTGCCAGCAGTTTAGCGACGGGGGAGGAAGTAGAGACCCAGTACTTC. The V and J genes are TRBV12-3 or TRBV12-4 and TRBJ2-5, with a weak D call TRBD2 (6 bases). This CDR3 spans 16 amino acids. The V end lost 0 bases, the J end lost 4 bases, and 15 bases lay between the germline ends.

At least ten counts were recorded for this clonotype. The rearrangement links TRBV5-6 to TRBJ2-1, with D maybe TRBD2 (6 bases). V lost 1 base and J 2 bases, leaving 16 bases between the germline ends. Germline CDR1 SGHDT, CDR2 YYEEEE. The CDR3 totals 17 residues. CDR3 protein: CASSLSLRRGAYNEQFF. CDR3 nucleotide sequence: TGTGCCAGCAGCTTGAGCCTCCGGCGGGGAGCCTACAATGAGCAGTTCTTC.

The rearrangement uses TRBV7-8 and TRBJ1-2; a possible D gene is TRBD1 (5 bases). Trimming pared 1 base from V and 6 bases from J, leaving 15 bases between. Germline-derived CDR1 and CDR2 are SGHVS and FQNEAQ. The CDR3 has 15 residues. The CDR3 DNA is TGTGCCAGCAGCTTAGAAACAGGTCTGGGAGATGGCTACACCTTC. It specifies CASSLETGLGDGYTF.

This clonotype was seen a handful of times. The V and J genes are TRBV6-5 and TRBJ2-4; D is unresolved. The CDR3 has 14 amino acids. Trimming removed 2 bases from V and 1 base from J, with 6 bases in between. Per germline, CDR1 MNHEY and CDR2 SVGAGI. CDR3 amino acids: CASSYEGAKNIQYF. Written as DNA, the CDR3 is TGTGCCAGCAGTTACGAAGGGGCCAAAAACATTCAGTACTTC.